Below are 32 T cell receptor beta chains sequenced from a single sample in a study of long-term antiretroviral therapy in people with HIV. Survey level was the resolution at which the v3.0 immunoSEQ assay ran. Clones were sequenced by immunoSEQ multiplex PCR, and TCRdb holds only the in-frame ones, with some missing. The sample carries more than 20,000 clones, approximately 84% recorded once. The sequences come from unsorted PBMCs, collected 1.8 years before starting antiretroviral therapy. These receptors were collected from a woman aged 30 to 39 with HIV.

This chain connects TRBV9 to TRBJ2-3, with TRBD1 as a possible D gene (5 bases). V lost 0 bases, J lost 2 bases, and 13 bases lay in between. The CDR3 extends over 16 amino acids. Germline V lookup: CDR1 SGDLS, CDR2 YYNGEE. The CDR3 reads CASSVGTTFLTDTQYF. The CDR3 coding sequence is TGTGCCAGCAGCGTAGGGACAACCTTCCTCACAGATACGCAGTATTTT.

The rearrangement uses TRBV11-1 and TRBJ1-1; D may be TRBD1 (6 bases). Looked up from germline, CDR1 is SGHAT and CDR2 is FQDESV (reference sequence). This CDR3 contains 14 residues. V was clipped by 1 base and J by 4 bases, with 10 bases between them. The CDR3 DNA sequence: TGTGCCAGCAGCTTAGAGCAGGGGACCACTGAAGCTTTCTTT. Protein: CASSLEQGTTEAFF.

In DNA form, the CDR3 reads TGTGCCAGCAGCTCTCCCAGCGGGGGGGGAGGGAGTACGCAGTATTTT. Its translation: CASSSPSGGGGSTQYF. This rearrangement joins TRBV7-9 to TRBJ2-3; 10 bases fit TRBD2. V gave up 4 bases and J gave up 8 bases; unmatched junction bases: 12. The CDR3 extends over 16 amino acids. CDR1 is SEHNR, CDR2 FQNEAQ, per germline (reference sequence).

This chain links TRBV11-2 with TRBJ2-7; the D gene is possibly TRBD2 (5 bases). CDR1 and CDR2 from the germline V gene are SGHAT and FQNNGV. The CDR3 sequence is 15 residues long. The V and J ends lost 5 bases and 0 bases respectively, with 14 bases between them. CDR3 DNA sequence: TGTGCCAGCAGCCCTCGGGATTGGGGCTCCTACGAGCAGTACTTC. It specifies CASSPRDWGSYEQYF.

The CDR3 spells CAWSPRGRDEQFF. The CDR3 DNA reads as TGTGCCTGGAGTCCTAGGGGAAGGGATGAGCAGTTCTTC. The chain employs TRBV30 and TRBJ2-1, with D possibly being TRBD1 (5 bases). Trimming stripped 2 bases from V and 8 bases from J, with 13 bases between. Germline loops: CDR1 GTSNPN, CDR2 SVGIG (reference sequence). CDR3 size: 13 residues.

This clone occurred once. The CDR3, as DNA: TGTGCCAGCAGCACGGGACAGGGGGCATCCTACGAGCAGTACTTC. Protein: CASSTGQGASYEQYF. The J gene is TRBJ2-7, the V gene TRBV5-4; 12 bases are a match to TRBD1. The CDR3 loop spans 15 amino acids. Looked up from germline, CDR1 is SGHNT and CDR2 is YYREEE (reference sequence). Trimming at V came to 4 bases and at J to 1 base, leaving 3 bases not matched to a gene. The whole variable domain, filled in from reference TRBV5-4 and TRBJ2-7, reads ETGVTQSPTHLIKTRGQQVTLRCSSQSGHNTVSWYQQALGQGPQFIFQYYREEENGRGNFPPRFSGLQFPNYSSELNVNALELDDSALYLCASSTGQGASYEQYFGPGTRLTVT.

The rearrangement joins TRBV15 to TRBJ1-3; D remains ambiguous. The CDR3 extends over 10 amino acids. V lost 5 bases and J lost 8, with 4 bases in between. The germline gives CDR1 LNHNV, CDR2 YYDKDF (reference sequence). The CDR3 sequence is CATSLDTIYF. CDR3 sequence (DNA): TGTGCCACCAGCCTGGACACCATATATTTT.

The chain is built from TRBV18 and TRBJ1-1, with TRBD1 matching 7 bases. Germline CDR1 is KGHSH and CDR2 is LQKENI. The CDR3 length is 19 residues. Trimming cost V 6 bases and J 0 bases; bases outside gene matches: 19. CDR3 region: CASSRHGQVESYLNTEAFF. The CDR3 nucleotides are TGTGCCAGCTCGCGACACGGACAGGTTGAGAGCTACCTGAACACTGAAGCTTTCTTT.

The chain employs TRBV15 and TRBJ2-3; a possible D gene is TRBD2 (5 bases). The ends were cut back, 5 bases at V and 2 bases at J, with 11 bases in the middle. The CDR3 spans 14 residues. Germline V gives CDR1 LNHNV, CDR2 YYDKDF (reference sequence). CDR3 nucleotides: TGTGCCACCAGCCGGGATTCTATCACAGATACGCAGTATTTT. Translating it yields CATSRDSITDTQYF.

The J gene is TRBJ1-1, the V gene TRBV7-2, with 7 nucleotides matching TRBD1. The germline V gene encodes CDR1 SGHTA and CDR2 FQGNSA. CDR3 size: 14 residues. After removal of 1 base from V and 6 bases from J, the junction contained 5 bases not matched to a gene. CDR3: CASSLGTGDPEAFF. The CDR3 bases are TGTGCCAGCAGCTTAGGAACAGGGGACCCTGAAGCTTTCTTT.

V is TRBV6-5 and J is TRBJ2-7; 7 bases map to TRBD1. Germline V gene lookup returns CDR1 MNHEY and CDR2 SVGAGI. The CDR3 spans 13 residues. Germline trimming cut 2 bases from V and 6 bases from J; bases unmatched to any gene: 4. In DNA, the CDR3 is TGTGCCAGCAGTTACAAGGGGGCGGTCGAGCAGTACTTC. Its protein product is CASSYKGAVEQYF.

The chain carries TRBV21-1 and TRBJ2-5; whether TRBD1, the table's D call, matches the DNA was not checked. TRBV21-1 has pseudogene status. The CDR3 is made up of 17 amino acids. This CDR3 reads CASSNYPSPGQGETQYF. CDR3 coding DNA: TGTGCCAGCAGCAACTACCCTTCACCGGGACAGGGTGAGACCCAGTACTTC.

V usage is TRBV5-8 and J usage is TRBJ1-6, with a weak D call TRBD1 (6 bases). V lost 7 bases to trimming and J lost 8 bases, with 13 bases between them. The CDR3 is 13 amino acids. The germline CDR1 and CDR2 sequences are SGHTS and YDEGEE. The CDR3 DNA is TGTGCCAGCGCGCAGGGGAGTTATTCACCCCTCCACTTT. Amino acids: CASAQGSYSPLHF.

The rearrangement links TRBV5-1 to TRBJ1-5, with 7 bases fitting TRBD1. Germline V gene data show CDR1 as SGHRS and CDR2 as YFSETQ. V lost 4 bases to trimming and J lost 7 bases; unmatched junction nucleotides: 11. This CDR3 contains 15 residues. The CDR3 DNA reads as TGCGCCAGCAGCCGCCCGGGACAGCCGTTACAGCCCCAGCATTTT. Amino acid sequence: CASSRPGQPLQPQHF.

The V call is TRBV5-6, the J call TRBJ1-4; TRBD1 agrees at 7 bases. Germline CDR1 and CDR2: SGHDT and YYEEEE. V was pared by 2 bases and J by 7 bases, with 5 bases of the junction left unmatched. This CDR3 is built from 14 residues. The CDR3 protein is CASSLSGQAEKLFF. CDR3 bases: TGTGCCAGCAGCTTATCCGGACAGGCTGAAAAACTGTTTTTT. Together with reference TRBV5-6 and TRBJ1-4, the CDR3 gives the full variable domain: DAGVTQSPTHLIKTRGQQVTLRCSPKSGHDTVSWYQQALGQGPQFIFQYYEEEERQRGNFPDRFSGHQFPNYSSELNVNALLLGDSALYLCASSLSGQAEKLFFGSGTQLSVL.

The J gene is TRBJ1-6, the V gene TRBV19; D not resolved. CDR1 and CDR2 (germline): LNHDA, SQIVND (reference sequence). The CDR3 spans 14 residues. V was trimmed by 3 bases and J by 3 bases, leaving 6 bases between them. The CDR3 sequence: CASSIRYYNSPLHF. CDR3 DNA sequence: TGTGCCAGTAGTATCAGATACTATAATTCACCCCTCCACTTT.

The rearrangement joins TRBV5-1 to TRBJ2-7; maybe TRBD2 (7 bases). Trimming left V 1 base short and J 7 bases short, with 18 bases between. The CDR3 sequence is 15 residues long. Germline loops: CDR1 SGHRS, CDR2 YFSETQ. The CDR3 here is CASSLYVGGQGEQYF. CDR3 DNA sequence: TGCGCCAGCAGCTTGTATGTGGGGGGGCAAGGAGAGCAGTACTTC.

The chain carries TRBV7-2 and TRBJ1-1; possibly TRBD1 for D (6 bases). Trimming shortened V by 5 bases and J by 6 bases, and 16 bases separated the two germline ends. CDR1 is SGHTA, CDR2 FQGNSA, per germline. The CDR3 spans 14 residues. The CDR3 sequence is CASSPTGSKAEAFF. The CDR3 bases are TGTGCCAGCAGCCCTACAGGGAGTAAAGCTGAAGCTTTCTTT.

The CDR3 nucleotides are TGTGCCAGCAGGACTAGCGGGTCCTACGAGCAGTACTTC. It yields the protein CASRTSGSYEQYF. V is TRBV6-4 and J is TRBJ2-7, with 10 nucleotides matching TRBD2. This CDR3 is 13 amino acids long. Unmatched junction bases numbered 0, after V lost 6 bases and J lost 1 base. CDR1 is MRHNA and CDR2 is SNTAGT in the germline V gene.

This chain joins TRBV15 and TRBJ1-3; 9 bases are shared with TRBD1. The CDR3 runs to 19 residues. From germline, CDR1 is LNHNV and CDR2 YYDKDF (reference sequence). V was clipped by 5 bases and J by 6 bases; unmatched bases: 20. CDR3 nucleotide sequence: TGTGCCACCAGCTCTACCCGGGACAGGGAAGGTTTTGTGTCAAACACCATATATTTT. This translates into CATSSTRDREGFVSNTIYF.

This clone has a handful of counts. J is TRBJ1-2 and V is TRBV5-8; 7 bases line up with TRBD1. The J segment lost 8 bases and the V segment lost 2 bases, leaving 12 bases of the junction unmatched. The CDR3 extends over 15 amino acids. Per germline, CDR1 SGHTS and CDR2 YDEGEE. Here the CDR3 reads CASSFKGADSGGYTF. The CDR3 DNA is TGTGCCAGCAGCTTTAAGGGGGCCGACTCGGGAGGCTACACCTTC.

For the CDR3, the DNA is TGTGCCAGCTACCGGGGAAATGAAGCTTTCTTT. As protein: CASYRGNEAFF. V usage is TRBV2 and J usage is TRBJ1-1; the D is unclear. CDR3 length: 11 amino acids. Germline V lookup: CDR1 SNHLY, CDR2 FYNNEI. Between the trimmed V and J ends, which lost 8 bases and 7 bases, there was a span of 11 bases.

V gene TRBV29-1 combines with J gene TRBJ1-1, with 7 nucleotides matching TRBD1. Germline lookup yields CDR1 SQVTM and CDR2 ANQGSEA. V lost 7 bases, J lost 11 bases, and 10 bases stayed unmatched. CDR3 length: 11 amino acids. The CDR3 here is CSGLTGAGAFF. As DNA, the CDR3 is TGCAGCGGATTAACAGGGGCCGGGGCTTTCTTT. The entire variable domain, with the rest obtained from reference TRBV29-1 and TRBJ1-1, is as follows: SAVISQKPSRDICQRGTSLTIQCQVDSQVTMMFWYRQQPGQSLTLIATANQGSEATYESGFVIDKFPISRPNLTFSTLTVSNMSPEDSSIYLCSGLTGAGAFFGQGTRLTVV.

This chain links TRBV6-5 with TRBJ1-6, with D unclear. Germline V gives CDR1 MNHEY, CDR2 SVGAGI. The CDR3 covers 16 residues. Trimming shortened V by 2 bases and J by 6 bases, and 14 bases separated the two germline ends. DNA for the CDR3: TGTGCCAGCAGTTACGAAGCGTGGAGGAGTAATTCACCCCTCCACTTT. Encoded protein: CASSYEAWRSNSPLHF.

CDR3 in amino acids: CAIRTGTGPYEQYF. The DNA of the CDR3 is TGTGCCATCAGGACCGGGACAGGCCCCTACGAGCAGTACTTC. The chain uses TRBV10-3 and TRBJ2-7; 8 bases align to TRBD1. Trimming at V came to 6 bases and at J to 2 bases, leaving 6 bases not matched to a gene. The CDR3 loop spans 14 amino acids. Germline assignment: CDR1 ENHRY and CDR2 SYGVKD.

This clone occurred once. This rearrangement joins TRBV25-1 to TRBJ1-1; D gene uncertain. This CDR3 has 13 residues. The germline V gene has CDR1 MGHDK and CDR2 SYGVNS. V dropped 8 bases and J dropped 0 bases, with 10 bases sitting between them. This chain's CDR3 is CASRQLMNTEAFF. DNA for the CDR3: TGTGCCAGCCGGCAATTAATGAACACTGAAGCTTTCTTT.

This chain uses TRBV29-1 with TRBJ2-1; TRBD1 is a possible D gene (5 bases). Trimming pared 4 bases from V and 7 bases from J, leaving 14 bases between. Germline V gene sequence: CDR1 SQVTM, CDR2 ANQGSEA. The CDR3 is 13 residues long. The CDR3 nucleotides are TGCAGCGTTGCAGGGCCAGCTAGAAATGAGCAGTTCTTC. It specifies CSVAGPARNEQFF.

This clone was seen once. V and J are TRBV15 and TRBJ2-3; TRBD1 aligns across 11 bases. The germline V gene has CDR1 LNHNV and CDR2 YYDKDF (reference sequence). This CDR3 has 14 amino acids. V lost 9 bases, J lost 4 bases, and 6 bases stayed unmatched. The CDR3 loop reads CATGDRGKADTQYF. The CDR3 DNA is TGTGCCACTGGGGACAGGGGGAAGGCAGATACGCAGTATTTT.

The J gene is TRBJ2-1, the V gene TRBV11-2, with D possibly called TRBD1 or TRBD2 (6 bases each). Between the trimmed V and J ends, which lost 5 bases and 8 bases, there was a span of 13 bases. Germline lookup yields CDR1 SGHAT and CDR2 FQNNGV. The CDR3 consists of 13 residues. The chain's CDR3 is CASSTNGGDEQFF. For the CDR3, the DNA is TGTGCCAGCAGCACCAACGGGGGCGATGAGCAGTTCTTC.

This chain uses TRBV6-1 with TRBJ1-1; perhaps TRBD1 as D (6 bases). The length of the CDR3 is 14 residues. Germline assignment: CDR1 MNHNS and CDR2 SASEGT. The V end was cut by 5 bases, the J end by 1 base, with 11 bases between. The chain's CDR3 is CASSQQGSNTEAFF. The DNA of the CDR3 is TGTGCCAGCAGTCAACAGGGATCGAACACTGAAGCTTTCTTT.

This chain links TRBV19 with TRBJ2-4; the match to TRBD1 covers 8 bases. Germline V gives CDR1 LNHDA, CDR2 SQIVND (reference sequence). V shed 4 bases and J 1 base; nucleotides not matched to a gene: 12. CDR3 length: 18 amino acids. This CDR3 reads CASSTRAGQGDAKNIQYF. The CDR3 DNA reads TGTGCCAGTAGTACCCGAGCCGGACAGGGAGATGCCAAAAACATTCAGTACTTC. Full variable domain (remainder filled in from reference TRBV19 and TRBJ2-4): DGGITQSPKYLFRKEGQNVTLSCEQNLNHDAMYWYRQDPGQGLRLIYYSQIVNDFQKGDIAEGYSVSREKKESFPLTVTSAQKNPTAFYLCASSTRAGQGDAKNIQYFGAGTRLSVL.

The gene calls are TRBV18 and TRBJ1-2, with no clear D. Germline values: CDR1 KGHSH, CDR2 LQKENI. The CDR3 length is 15 residues. V lost 3 bases, J lost 1 base, and 12 bases lay in between. The CDR3 DNA reads TGTGCCAGCTCACCTTCGGACGGCAGTAACTATGGCTACACCTTC. This gives the protein CASSPSDGSNYGYTF.